A single T cell receptor (beta chain) is shown here with its context. Its antigen is unknown. Produced via immunoSEQ multiplex PCR; TCRdb's table is partial and in-frame only. The sample lists roughly 100,000 clones, about 90% occurring once. Germline loops: CDR1 SGDLS, CDR2 YYNGEE. CDR3 length equals 15 residues. The ends were cut back, 2 bases at V and 1 base at J, with 9 bases in the middle. The sample is drawn from a study of T cell responses to AZD1222 COVID-19 vaccine. Overall study results and limits: Donors were mostly white British, more females; clonal diversity possibly underestimated.

The source was peripheral blood, collected 28 days after the second AZD1222 dose. V is TRBV9 and J is TRBJ2-2; no clear D. This clonotype was sampled from an adult who received the AZD1222 COVID-19 vaccine. CDR3 amino acids: CASSVGNRNTGELFF. The CDR3 nucleotides are TGTGCCAGCAGCGTGGGTAACAGGAACACCGGGGAGCTGTTTTTT.